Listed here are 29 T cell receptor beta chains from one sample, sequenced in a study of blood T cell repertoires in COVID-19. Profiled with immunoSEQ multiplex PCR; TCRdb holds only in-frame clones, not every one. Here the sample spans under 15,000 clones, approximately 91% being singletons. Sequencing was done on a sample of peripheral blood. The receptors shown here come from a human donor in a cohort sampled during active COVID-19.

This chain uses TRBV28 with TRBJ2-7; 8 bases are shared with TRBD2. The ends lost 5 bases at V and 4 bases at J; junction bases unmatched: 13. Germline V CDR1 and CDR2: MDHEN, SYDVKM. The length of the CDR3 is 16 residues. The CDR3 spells CASSLSRGGGGYEQYF. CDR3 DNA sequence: TGTGCCAGCAGTCTCTCCCGGGGGGGAGGGGGTTACGAGCAGTACTTC.

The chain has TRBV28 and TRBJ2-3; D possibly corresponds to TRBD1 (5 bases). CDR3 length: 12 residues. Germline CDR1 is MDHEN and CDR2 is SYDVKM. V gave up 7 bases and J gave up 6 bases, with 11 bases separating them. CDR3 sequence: CASIRGGDTQYF. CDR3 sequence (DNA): TGTGCCAGCATTAGGGGCGGTGATACGCAGTATTTT.

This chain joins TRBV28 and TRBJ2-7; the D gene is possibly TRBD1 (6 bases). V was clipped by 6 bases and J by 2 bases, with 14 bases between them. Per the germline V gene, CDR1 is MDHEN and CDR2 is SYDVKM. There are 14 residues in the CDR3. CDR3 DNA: TGTGCCAGCAGGAGGACAGATGCAACCTACGAGCAGTACTTC. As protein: CASRRTDATYEQYF.

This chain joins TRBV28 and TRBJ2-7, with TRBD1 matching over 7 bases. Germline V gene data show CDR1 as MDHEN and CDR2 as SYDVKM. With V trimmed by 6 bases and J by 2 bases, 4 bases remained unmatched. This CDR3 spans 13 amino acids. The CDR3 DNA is TGTGCCAGCAGACCGGGACAGACCTACGAGCAGTACTTC. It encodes CASRPGQTYEQYF.

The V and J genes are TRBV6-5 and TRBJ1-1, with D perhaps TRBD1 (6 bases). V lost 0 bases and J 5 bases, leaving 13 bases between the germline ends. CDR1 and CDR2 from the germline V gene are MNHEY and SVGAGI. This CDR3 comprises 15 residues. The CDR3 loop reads CASSYSGVRGTEAFF. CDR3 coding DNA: TGTGCCAGCAGTTACTCGGGGGTCAGGGGTACTGAAGCTTTCTTT.

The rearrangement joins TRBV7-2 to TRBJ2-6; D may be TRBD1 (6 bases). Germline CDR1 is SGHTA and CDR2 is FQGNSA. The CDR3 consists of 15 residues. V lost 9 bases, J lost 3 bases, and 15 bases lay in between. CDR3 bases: TGTGCCAGTATAACTCCAGGGGTTGGGGCCAACGTCCTGACTTTC. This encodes CASITPGVGANVLTF.

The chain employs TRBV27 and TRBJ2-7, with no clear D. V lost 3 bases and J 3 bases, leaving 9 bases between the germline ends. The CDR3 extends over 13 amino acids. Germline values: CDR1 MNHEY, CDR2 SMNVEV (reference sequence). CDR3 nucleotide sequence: TGTGCCAGCAGTTTCAGTCGAAACTACGAGCAGTACTTC. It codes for CASSFSRNYEQYF.

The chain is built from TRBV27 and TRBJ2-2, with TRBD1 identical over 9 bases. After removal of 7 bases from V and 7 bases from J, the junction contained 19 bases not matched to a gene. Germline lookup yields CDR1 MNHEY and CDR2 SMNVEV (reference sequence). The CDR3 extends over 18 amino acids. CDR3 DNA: TGTGCCAGCAATTTTTTGGGGACAGGGTTGTCCACCGGCGGGGAGCTGTTTTTT. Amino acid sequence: CASNFLGTGLSTGGELFF.

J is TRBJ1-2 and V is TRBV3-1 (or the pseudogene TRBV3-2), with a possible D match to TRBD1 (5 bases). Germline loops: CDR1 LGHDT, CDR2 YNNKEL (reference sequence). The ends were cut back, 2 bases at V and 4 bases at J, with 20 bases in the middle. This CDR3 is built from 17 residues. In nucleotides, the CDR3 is TGTGCCAGCAGCCAATTCCCTCCGGGGCGGGAGGGCTATGGCTACACCTTC. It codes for CASSQFPPGREGYGYTF.

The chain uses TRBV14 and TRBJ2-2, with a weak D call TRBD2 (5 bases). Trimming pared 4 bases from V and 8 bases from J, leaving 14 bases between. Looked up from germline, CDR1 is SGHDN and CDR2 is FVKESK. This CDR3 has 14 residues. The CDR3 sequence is CASSLNTGIGELFF. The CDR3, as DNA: TGTGCCAGCAGCCTAAACACGGGGATTGGGGAGCTGTTTTTT.

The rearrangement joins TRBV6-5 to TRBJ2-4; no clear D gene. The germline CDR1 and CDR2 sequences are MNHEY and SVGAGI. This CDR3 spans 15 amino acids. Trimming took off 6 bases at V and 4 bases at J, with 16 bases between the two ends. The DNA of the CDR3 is TGTGCCAGCAGCCCCAGGCCCCGGTCAAAAAACATTCAGTACTTC. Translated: CASSPRPRSKNIQYF.

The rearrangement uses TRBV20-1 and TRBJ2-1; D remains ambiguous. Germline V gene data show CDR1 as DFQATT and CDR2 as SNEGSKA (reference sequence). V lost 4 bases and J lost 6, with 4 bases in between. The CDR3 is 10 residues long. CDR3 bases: TGCAGTGCTACCCTCAATGAGCAGTTCTTC. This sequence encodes CSATLNEQFF.

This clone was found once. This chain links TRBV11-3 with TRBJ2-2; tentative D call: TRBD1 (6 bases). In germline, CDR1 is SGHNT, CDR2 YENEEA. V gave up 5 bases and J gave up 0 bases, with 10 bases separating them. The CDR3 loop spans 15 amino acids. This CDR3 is CASSQTGTNTGELFF. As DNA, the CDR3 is TGTGCCAGCAGCCAGACAGGAACGAACACCGGGGAGCTGTTTTTT.

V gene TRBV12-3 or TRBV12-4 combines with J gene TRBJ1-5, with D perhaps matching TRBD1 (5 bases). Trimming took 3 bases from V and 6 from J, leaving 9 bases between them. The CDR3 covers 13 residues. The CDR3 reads CASSLQDIQPQHF. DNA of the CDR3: TGTGCCAGCAGTTTGCAGGACATTCAGCCCCAGCATTTT.

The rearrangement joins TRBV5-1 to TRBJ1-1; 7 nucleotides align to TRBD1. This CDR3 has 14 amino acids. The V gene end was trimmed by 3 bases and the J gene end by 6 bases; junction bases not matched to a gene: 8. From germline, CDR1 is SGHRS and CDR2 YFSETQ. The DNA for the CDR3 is TGCGCCAGCAGCTCCCGACAGGGACGGGCTGAAGCTTTCTTT. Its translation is CASSSRQGRAEAFF.

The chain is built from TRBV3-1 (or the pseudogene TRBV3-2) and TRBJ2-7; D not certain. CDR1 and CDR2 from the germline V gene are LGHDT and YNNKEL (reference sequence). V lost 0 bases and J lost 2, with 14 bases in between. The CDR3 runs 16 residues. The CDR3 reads CASSQDPPPSAYEQYF. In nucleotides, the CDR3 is TGTGCCAGCAGCCAAGATCCACCCCCCAGCGCCTACGAGCAGTACTTC.

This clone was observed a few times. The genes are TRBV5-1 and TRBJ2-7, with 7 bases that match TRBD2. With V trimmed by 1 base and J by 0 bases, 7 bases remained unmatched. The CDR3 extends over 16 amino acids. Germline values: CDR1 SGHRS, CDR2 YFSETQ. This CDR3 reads CASSLPRDYLSYEQYF. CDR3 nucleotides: TGCGCCAGCAGCTTGCCGCGGGACTACCTCTCCTACGAGCAGTACTTC.

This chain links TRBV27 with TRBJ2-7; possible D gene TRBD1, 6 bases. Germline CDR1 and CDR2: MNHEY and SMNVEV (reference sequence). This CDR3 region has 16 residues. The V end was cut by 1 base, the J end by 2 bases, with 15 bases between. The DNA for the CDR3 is TGTGCCAGCAGTTTATATGGCACAGGGCCCACCTACGAGCAGTACTTC. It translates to CASSLYGTGPTYEQYF.

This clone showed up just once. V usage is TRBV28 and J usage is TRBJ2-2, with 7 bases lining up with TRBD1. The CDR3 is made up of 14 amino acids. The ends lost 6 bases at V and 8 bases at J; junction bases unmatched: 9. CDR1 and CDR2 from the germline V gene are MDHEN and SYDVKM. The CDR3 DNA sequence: TGTGCCAGCAGCCCCCCAGGGGGAACGGGGGAGCTGTTTTTT. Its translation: CASSPPGGTGELFF.

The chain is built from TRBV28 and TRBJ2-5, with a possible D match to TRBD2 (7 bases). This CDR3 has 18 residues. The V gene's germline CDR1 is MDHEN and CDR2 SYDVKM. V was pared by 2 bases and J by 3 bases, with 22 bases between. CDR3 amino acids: CASSLLGGNGGTEETQYF. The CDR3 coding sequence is TGTGCCAGCAGTTTACTGGGGGGGAACGGGGGCACAGAAGAGACCCAGTACTTC.

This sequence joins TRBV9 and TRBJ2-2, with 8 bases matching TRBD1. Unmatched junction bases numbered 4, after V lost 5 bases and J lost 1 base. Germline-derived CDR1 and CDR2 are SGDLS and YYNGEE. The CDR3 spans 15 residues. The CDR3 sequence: CASRPQGGNTGELFF. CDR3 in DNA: TGTGCCAGCAGGCCACAGGGGGGGAACACCGGGGAGCTGTTTTTT.

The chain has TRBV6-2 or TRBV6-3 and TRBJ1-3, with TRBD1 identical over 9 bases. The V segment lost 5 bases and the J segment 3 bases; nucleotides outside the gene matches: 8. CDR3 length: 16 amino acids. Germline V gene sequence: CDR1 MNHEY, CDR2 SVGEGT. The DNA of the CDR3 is TGTGCCAGCAGTCTTCTTGGGACAGGGATTGGAAACACCATATATTTT. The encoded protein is CASSLLGTGIGNTIYF.

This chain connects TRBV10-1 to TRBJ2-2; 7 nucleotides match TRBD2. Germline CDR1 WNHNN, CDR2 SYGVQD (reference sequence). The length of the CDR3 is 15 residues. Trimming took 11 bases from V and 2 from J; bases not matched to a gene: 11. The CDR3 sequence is CASSRAGTNTGELFF. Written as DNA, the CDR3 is TGCGCCTCCTCCCGAGCGGGAACCAACACCGGGGAGCTGTTTTTT.

CDR3 sequence reads: CASSSGTGIYEQYF. The DNA of the CDR3 is TGTGCCAGCAGCTCCGGGACAGGGATTTACGAGCAGTACTTC. This rearrangement joins TRBV7-9 to TRBJ2-7, with 9 positions matching TRBD1. The V gene end was trimmed by 4 bases and the J gene end by 4 bases; junction bases not matched to a gene: 5. Germline V gene sequence: CDR1 SEHNR, CDR2 FQNEAQ (reference sequence). CDR3 size: 14 residues.

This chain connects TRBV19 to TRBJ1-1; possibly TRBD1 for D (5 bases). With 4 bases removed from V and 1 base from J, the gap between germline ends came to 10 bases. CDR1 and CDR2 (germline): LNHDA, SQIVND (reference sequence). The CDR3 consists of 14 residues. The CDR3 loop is CASSTQGRNTEAFF. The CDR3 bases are TGTGCCAGTAGTACCCAGGGCAGGAACACTGAAGCTTTCTTT.

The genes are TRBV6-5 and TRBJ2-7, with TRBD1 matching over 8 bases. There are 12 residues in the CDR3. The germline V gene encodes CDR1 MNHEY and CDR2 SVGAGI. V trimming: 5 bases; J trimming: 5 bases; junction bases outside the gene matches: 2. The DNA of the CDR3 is TGTGCCAGCAGTCAGGGGGCCCACGAGCAGTACTTC. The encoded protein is CASSQGAHEQYF.

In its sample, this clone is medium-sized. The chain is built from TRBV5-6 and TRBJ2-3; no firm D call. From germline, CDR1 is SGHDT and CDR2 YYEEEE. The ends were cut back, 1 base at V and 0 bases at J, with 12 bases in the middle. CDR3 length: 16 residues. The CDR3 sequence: CASSLSVGVSTDTQYF. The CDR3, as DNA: TGTGCCAGCAGCTTGTCCGTTGGAGTTAGCACAGATACGCAGTATTTT. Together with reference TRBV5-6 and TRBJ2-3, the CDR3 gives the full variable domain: DAGVTQSPTHLIKTRGQQVTLRCSPKSGHDTVSWYQQALGQGPQFIFQYYEEEERQRGNFPDRFSGHQFPNYSSELNVNALLLGDSALYLCASSLSVGVSTDTQYFGPGTRLTVL.

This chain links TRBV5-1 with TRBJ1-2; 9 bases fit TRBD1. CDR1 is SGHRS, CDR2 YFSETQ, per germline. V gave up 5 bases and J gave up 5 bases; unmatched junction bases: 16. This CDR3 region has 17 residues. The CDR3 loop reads CASRLNPGNRGHYGYTF. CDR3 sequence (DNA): TGCGCCAGCAGATTGAACCCGGGCAACAGGGGGCATTATGGCTACACCTTC.

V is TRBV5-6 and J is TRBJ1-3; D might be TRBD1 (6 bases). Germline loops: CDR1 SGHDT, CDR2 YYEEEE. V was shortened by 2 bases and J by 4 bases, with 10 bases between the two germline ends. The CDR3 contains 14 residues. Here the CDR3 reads CASSFVTGGNTIYF. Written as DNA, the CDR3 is TGTGCCAGCAGCTTTGTGACAGGAGGAAACACCATATATTTT.